Below, one T cell receptor (beta chain) is given with its context. Its antigen remains unidentified. At one end, the junction sequence differs from germline, possibly due to a read error. This sample stems from a study of T cell repertoires in cytomegalovirus infection. Study overall: It was the public TCR beta signatures that indicated both CMV infection and matching HLA type. Findings of the study overall: Dominating the ex vivo response were TCR beta clonotypes that were CMV-specific and HLA-C-restricted.

In TCRdb, the reads were re-called with MiXCR into one record per CDR3 protein. Of more than 400,000 distinct CDR3 sequences in the sample, more than 25% are singletons; the top ten hold under 15%. Germline CDR1 reads MDHEN; CDR2 reads SYDVKM. The CDR3 has 15 residues. Sequencing was done on a sample of PBMCs. The sequence came from a human donor in good health (CMV status not recorded). Some clones in this sample may be carry-over from other donors' samples. V usage is TRBV28 and J usage is TRBJ2-6; D is unresolved. CDR3 nucleotide sequence: TGTGCCAGTAGTTCCCTTAGCTCTGGGGCCAACGTCCTGACTTTC. The encoded protein is CASSSLSSGANVLTF.